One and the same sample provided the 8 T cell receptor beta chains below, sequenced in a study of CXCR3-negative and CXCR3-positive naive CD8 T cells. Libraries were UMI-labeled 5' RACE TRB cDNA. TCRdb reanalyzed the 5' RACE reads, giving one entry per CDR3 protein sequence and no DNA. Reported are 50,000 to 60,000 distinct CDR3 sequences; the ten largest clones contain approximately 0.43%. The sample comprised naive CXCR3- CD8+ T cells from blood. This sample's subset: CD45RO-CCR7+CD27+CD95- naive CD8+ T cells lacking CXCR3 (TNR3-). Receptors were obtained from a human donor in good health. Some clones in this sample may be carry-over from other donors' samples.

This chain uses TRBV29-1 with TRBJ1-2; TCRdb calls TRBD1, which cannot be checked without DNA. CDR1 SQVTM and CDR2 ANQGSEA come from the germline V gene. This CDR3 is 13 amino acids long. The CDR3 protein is CSVALPGAGGYTF.

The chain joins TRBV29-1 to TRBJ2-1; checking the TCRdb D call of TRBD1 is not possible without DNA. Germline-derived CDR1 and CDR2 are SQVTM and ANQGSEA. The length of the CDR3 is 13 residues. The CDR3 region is CSATGTGEYEHFF.

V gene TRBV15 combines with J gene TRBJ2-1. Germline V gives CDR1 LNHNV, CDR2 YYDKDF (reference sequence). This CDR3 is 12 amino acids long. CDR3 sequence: CATSGGSNEQFF.

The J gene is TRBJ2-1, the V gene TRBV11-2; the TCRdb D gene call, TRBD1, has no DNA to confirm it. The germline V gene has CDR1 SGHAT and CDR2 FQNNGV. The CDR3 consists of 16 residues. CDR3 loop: CASSRFRRQGYNEQFF.

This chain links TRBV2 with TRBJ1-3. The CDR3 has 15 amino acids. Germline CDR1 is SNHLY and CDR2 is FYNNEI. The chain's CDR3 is CASSGDRRSGNTIYF. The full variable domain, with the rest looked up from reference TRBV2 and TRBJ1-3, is EPEVTQTPSHQVTQMGQEVILRCVPISNHLYFYWYRQILGQKVEFLVSFYNNEISEKSEIFDDQFSVERPDGSNFTLKIRSTKLEDSAMYFCASSGDRRSGNTIYFGEGSWLTVV.

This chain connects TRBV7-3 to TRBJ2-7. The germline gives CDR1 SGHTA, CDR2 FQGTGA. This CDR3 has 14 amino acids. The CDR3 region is CASTPRVTTYEQYF.

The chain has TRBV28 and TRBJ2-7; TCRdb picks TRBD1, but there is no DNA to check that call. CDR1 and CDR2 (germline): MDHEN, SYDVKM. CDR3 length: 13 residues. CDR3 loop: CASSFRVSYEQYF.

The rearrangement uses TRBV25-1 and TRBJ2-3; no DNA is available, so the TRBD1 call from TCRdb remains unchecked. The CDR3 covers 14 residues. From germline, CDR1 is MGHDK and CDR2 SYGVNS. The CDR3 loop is CASSGGRETDTQYF.